The rows below give T cell receptor beta chains drawn from one sample of a study of OX40 agonist ivuxolimab in advanced cancers. Assay: immunoSEQ multiplex PCR; the TCRdb copy retains only in-frame clones and omits some. The table lists almost 35,000 clones, about 86% of them singletons, with 1.3% to 1.5% in the top ten. The source was CD4+ or CD8+ T cells sorted from blood, collected in a trial of the OX40 agonist ivuxolimab. The receptors stem from an adult with an advanced solid tumor such as melanoma, head and neck, liver or kidney cancer. Each CDR3 is given with its conserved first and last residue. The D gene is left open where the match is weak. Some rows have no size entry. The others give once, few or many, or a class for an expanded clone.

J gene,D gene,clone size,V gene,CDR3 protein,CDR3 DNA
TRBJ2-3,NA,NA,TRBV10-3,CAISEIESGTDTQYF,TGTGCCATCAGTGAGATCGAGTCGGGCACAGATACGCAGTATTTT
TRBJ2-1,TRBD2,NA,TRBV5-4,CASSLGAGGYNEQFF,TGTGCCAGCAGCTTGGGAGCGGGGGGTTACAATGAGCAGTTCTTC
TRBJ2-1,NA,NA,TRBV9,CASSVELMGDGYNEQFF,TGTGCCAGCAGCGTAGAGTTAATGGGGGACGGATACAATGAGCAGTTCTTC
TRBJ2-7,TRBD2,NA,TRBV5-4,CASSTRTSGGLGEQYF,TGTGCCAGCAGTACCCGGACTAGCGGGGGGCTCGGGGAGCAGTACTTC
TRBJ2-7,TRBD1,NA,TRBV5-5,CASAPRRTGSPGEAYEQYF,TGTGCCAGCGCCCCACGTCGGACAGGGTCTCCTGGGGAGGCCTACGAGCAGTACTTC
TRBJ2-1,NA,NA,TRBV10-1,CASSESPGGEQFF,TGCGCCAGCAGTGAGTCTCCAGGTGGGGAGCAGTTCTTC
TRBJ2-7,TRBD1,few,TRBV6-6,CASSGQGSYEQYF,TGTGCCAGCAGCGGACAGGGCTCCTACGAGCAGTACTTC
TRBJ1-2,NA,NA,TRBV9,CASSVTGGGQDYGYTF,TGTGCCAGCAGCGTAACTGGTGGGGGGCAGGACTATGGCTACACCTTC
TRBJ1-5,NA,NA,TRBV6-6,CASSYGADQPQHF,TGTGCCAGCAGTTACGGGGCCGATCAGCCCCAGCATTTT
TRBJ1-5,NA,NA,TRBV19,CASSIRIIWERTQPQHF,TGTGCCAGTAGTATTAGAATCATTTGGGAGAGGACTCAGCCCCAGCATTTT
TRBJ1-2,NA,NA,TRBV7-2,CASSETGPYGYTF,TGTGCCAGCAGCGAGACGGGCCCCTATGGCTACACCTTC
TRBJ1-5,NA,NA,TRBV19,CASSIVYQPQHF,TGTGCCAGTAGTATAGTCTATCAGCCCCAGCATTTT
TRBJ2-7,NA,NA,TRBV16,CASSQWGTGSYEQYF,TGTGCCAGCAGCCAATGGGGGACGGGGTCCTACGAGCAGTACTTC
TRBJ2-2,NA,NA,TRBV19,CASSRQSGELFF,TGTGCCAGTAGTCGCCAGTCCGGGGAGCTGTTTTTT
TRBJ2-1,NA,NA,TRBV7-2,CASSLAAGLYNEQFF,TGTGCCAGCAGTCTAGCTGCAGGATTATACAATGAGCAGTTCTTC
TRBJ2-2,TRBD2,NA,TRBV7-2,CASSPISGRSGELFF,TGTGCCAGCAGCCCGATTAGCGGGAGAAGCGGGGAGCTGTTTTTT
TRBJ1-1,NA,once,TRBV6-5,CASIQGGRWGEAFF,TGTGCCAGCATCCAGGGCGGCAGGTGGGGTGAAGCTTTCTTT
TRBJ2-3,NA,few,TRBV6-1,CATRDYTDTQYF,TGTGCCACCCGGGATTACACAGATACGCAGTATTTT
TRBJ1-1,TRBD1,NA,TRBV19,CASSPSGQGTSEAFF,TGTGCCAGTAGTCCTTCGGGACAGGGAACCTCTGAAGCTTTCTTT
TRBJ2-7,NA,NA,TRBV7-2,CASSQTPLDEQYF,TGTGCCAGCAGCCAAACCCCGTTGGACGAGCAGTACTTC
TRBJ2-3,TRBD2,NA,TRBV30,CAWSVPTGGLDTQYF,TGTGCCTGGAGTGTACCTACGGGGGGGCTGGATACGCAGTATTTT
TRBJ2-1,TRBD2,NA,TRBV25-1,CASSDTSGGPDNEQFF,TGTGCCAGCAGTGACACTAGCGGGGGGCCAGACAATGAGCAGTTCTTC
TRBJ2-1,NA,NA,TRBV5-6,CASSPGLVRGNEQFF,TGTGCCAGCAGCCCTGGTCTGGTCCGGGGCAATGAGCAGTTCTTC
TRBJ1-3,NA,NA,TRBV7-2,CASSFPDSGNTIYF,TGTGCCAGCAGCTTCCCTGACTCTGGAAACACCATATATTTT
TRBJ2-5,TRBD2,once,TRBV27,CASSGLASGGKETQYF,TGTGCCAGCAGTGGGTTGGCTAGCGGGGGGAAAGAGACCCAGTACTTC
TRBJ2-2,NA,NA,TRBV7-2,CASSLGAGKNTGELFF,TGTGCCAGCAGCTTAGGCGCAGGGAAGAACACCGGGGAGCTGTTTTTT
TRBJ2-3,NA,NA,TRBV11-2,CASSPPATDTQYF,TGTGCCAGCAGCCCCCCCGCCACAGATACGCAGTATTTT
TRBJ2-5,TRBD1,once,TRBV19,CASSIGQAQETQYF,TGTGCCAGTAGTATTGGACAGGCCCAAGAGACCCAGTACTTC
TRBJ1-2,NA,NA,TRBV7-8,CASSLGVGAYGYTF,TGTGCCAGCAGCTTAGGTGTAGGGGCCTATGGCTACACCTTC
TRBJ2-7,NA,NA,TRBV7-9,CASSLVSSANEQYF,TGTGCCAGCAGCTTAGTATCGTCGGCCAACGAGCAGTACTTC
TRBJ2-1,TRBD2,NA,TRBV27,CASSLAGGFREQFF,TGTGCCAGCAGTCTAGCGGGGGGGTTTCGAGAGCAGTTCTTC
TRBJ2-3,NA,NA,TRBV5-4,CASSLAGRPDTQYF,TGTGCCAGCAGCTTGGCGGGGCGGCCAGATACGCAGTATTTT
TRBJ2-5,NA,NA,TRBV2,CASRGWDGEETQYF,TGTGCCAGCAGGGGTTGGGACGGAGAAGAGACCCAGTACTTC
TRBJ2-2,TRBD1,NA,TRBV14,CASSQVTGAAGELFF,TGTGCCAGCAGCCAAGTTACAGGGGCGGCCGGGGAGCTGTTTTTT
TRBJ2-1,NA,NA,TRBV15,CATSRVGDEQFF,TGTGCCACCAGCAGAGTTGGGGATGAGCAGTTCTTC
TRBJ1-2,NA,NA,TRBV11-2,CASTWQPSTGNYGYTF,TGTGCCAGCACCTGGCAGCCCTCAACAGGGAACTATGGCTACACCTTC
TRBJ2-1,NA,NA,TRBV6-5,CASSYSWDTDYNEQFF,TGTGCCAGCAGTTACTCGTGGGACACGGATTACAATGAGCAGTTCTTC
TRBJ2-2,NA,NA,TRBV7-3,CASSEAQGGFGELFF,TGTGCCAGCAGCGAAGCACAGGGCGGTTTCGGGGAGCTGTTTTTT
TRBJ2-1,NA,NA,TRBV28,CASKRTVEQFF,TGTGCCAGCAAACGGACAGTTGAGCAGTTCTTC
TRBJ1-5,NA,NA,TRBV6-1,CAGSGTTNQPQHF,TGTGCCGGCTCCGGGACAACCAATCAGCCCCAGCATTTT
TRBJ1-3,NA,NA,TRBV2,CASKGFRAASGNTIYF,TGTGCCAGCAAGGGTTTCAGGGCAGCCTCTGGAAACACCATATATTTT
TRBJ2-5,NA,NA,TRBV28,CASSQLQGYGETQYF,TGTGCCAGCAGCCAACTCCAGGGGTATGGGGAGACCCAGTACTTC
TRBJ2-7,TRBD2,NA,TRBV7-2,CASSLSPGGPVNEQYF,TGTGCCAGCAGCTTATCGCCGGGGGGGCCTGTGAACGAGCAGTACTTC
TRBJ1-3,TRBD1,NA,TRBV7-6,CASSLGQGRSGNTIYF,TGTGCCAGCAGCTTAGGACAGGGTAGGAGCGGAAACACCATATATTTT
TRBJ1-4,NA,NA,TRBV12-5,CASGSESLGEKLFF,TGTGCTAGTGGTTCGGAGTCCCTTGGGGAAAAACTGTTTTTT
TRBJ2-5,TRBD2,few,TRBV5-6,CASSLGPGGGPRETQYF,TGTGCCAGCAGCTTGGGCCCGGGCGGGGGACCCCGGGAGACCCAGTACTTC
TRBJ2-7,NA,NA,TRBV6-6,CASSSSTEYEQYF,TGTGCCAGCAGTTCCTCGACAGAATACGAGCAGTACTTC
TRBJ2-5,TRBD2,NA,TRBV9,CASSARLAGSQETQYF,TGTGCCAGCAGCGCCCGACTAGCGGGTTCCCAAGAGACCCAGTACTTC
TRBJ2-5,TRBD2,NA,TRBV7-3,CASSPFGLAGGKVQETQYF,TGTGCCAGCAGCCCCTTTGGACTAGCGGGGGGCAAGGTACAAGAGACCCAGTACTTC
TRBJ1-5,TRBD1,NA,TRBV10-2,CASSESAGGQPQHF,TGCGCCAGCAGTGAGTCTGCAGGGGGCCAGCCCCAGCATTTT
TRBJ2-5,NA,NA,TRBV5-6,CASTMAVGETQYF,TGTGCCAGCACCATGGCGGTCGGGGAGACCCAGTACTTC
TRBJ2-1,TRBD1,NA,TRBV7-6,CASSLGWTGNEQFF,TGTGCCAGCAGCCTAGGTTGGACAGGCAATGAGCAGTTCTTC
TRBJ2-1,NA,few,TRBV7-2,CASSSGGEQFF,TGTGCCAGCAGCTCAGGAGGTGAGCAGTTCTTC
TRBJ2-2,TRBD2,NA,TRBV5-1,CASSVRTSGDTGELFF,TGCGCCAGCAGCGTTAGGACTAGCGGGGACACCGGGGAGCTGTTTTTT
TRBJ1-2,NA,NA,TRBV18,CASSLDVWELHGYTF,TGTGCCAGCTCACTGGATGTTTGGGAGCTCCATGGCTACACCTTC
TRBJ1-2,NA,NA,TRBV28,CASSLRTAYGYTF,TGTGCCAGCAGCCTAAGGACGGCCTATGGCTACACCTTC
TRBJ2-4,NA,few,TRBV6-5,CASSYSRGGNIQYF,TGTGCCAGCAGTTACAGTAGGGGGGGGAACATTCAGTACTTC
TRBJ1-3,NA,once,TRBV11-3,CASSPDGNTIYF,TGTGCCAGCAGCCCGGATGGAAACACCATATATTTT